The rows below give T cell receptor beta chains drawn from one sample of a study of vaccination and CD4 T cells after COVID-19. TCRdb ran MiXCR on the PCR reads and lists one entry per CDR3 protein. The table shows 20,000 or so distinct CDR3 sequences, with just under 30% occurring only once. Their recognized antigens are unknown. Specimen: cultured CD4+ T cells from blood. All receptors come from a human donor with COVID-19. CDR3s include the opening cysteine and the closing phenylalanine or tryptophan. D genes are given only for firm matches. The size field is filled for only some rows; it gives once, few, many or a size class.

size | J | V | D | CDR3 | DNA
few | TRBJ2-7 | TRBV27 | . | CASSPATGSFYEQYF | TGTGCCAGCAGTCCGGCTACAGGGAGTTTCTACGAGCAGTACTTC
. | TRBJ1-2 | TRBV6-4 | . | CASSSGDYGYTF | TGTGCCAGCAGTTCAGGGGACTATGGCTACACCTTC
. | TRBJ1-1 | TRBV12-3/TRBV12-4 | TRBD1 | CASRQGGTFEAFF | TGTGCCAGCCGACAGGGGGGAACGTTTGAAGCTTTCTTT
. | TRBJ2-3 | TRBV11-3 | TRBD2 | CASSRRGLAGGAEDTQYF | TGTGCCAGCAGTCGGCGAGGACTAGCGGGGGGGGCGGAAGATACGCAGTATTTT
. | TRBJ1-1 | TRBV12-3/TRBV12-4 | . | CASSRSDRVEAFF | TGTGCCAGCAGCCGCTCCGATAGAGTAGAAGCTTTCTTT
. | TRBJ1-5 | TRBV7-8 | . | CASSLVGNSNQPQHF | TGTGCCAGCAGCTTAGTAGGAAATAGCAATCAGCCCCAGCATTTT
few | TRBJ1-5 | TRBV11-3 | . | CASSLTTVAPQHF | TGTGCCAGCAGCTTAACAACGGTAGCGCCCCAGCATTTT
. | TRBJ2-7 | TRBV6-1 | TRBD1 | CASRTNRGRGSEQYF | TGTGCCAGCAGGACGAACAGGGGAAGGGGCAGCGAGCAGTACTTC
. | TRBJ2-3 | TRBV10-2 | TRBD2 | CASSGSGVDTQYF | TGCGCCAGCAGTGGTAGCGGGGTAGATACGCAGTATTTT
few | TRBJ1-3 | TRBV6-1 | . | CASSNDAGNTIYF | TGTGCCAGCAGTAACGACGCCGGAAACACCATATATTTT
. | TRBJ2-3 | TRBV6-2/TRBV6-3 | . | CASSKGGVGTDTQYF | TGTGCCAGCTCGAAAGGCGGGGTAGGCACAGATACGCAGTATTTT
. | TRBJ1-1 | TRBV28 | . | CASTSGTKAFF | TGTGCCAGCACATCCGGGACTAAAGCTTTCTTT
. | TRBJ1-6 | TRBV20-1 | TRBD1 | CSAHRDRGVGSPLHF | TGCAGTGCTCACCGGGACAGGGGCGTGGGGTCACCCCTCCACTTT
few | TRBJ2-2 | TRBV27 | . | CASSRGTGELFF | TGTGCCAGCAGCCGGGGGACCGGGGAGCTGTTTTTT
few | TRBJ2-7 | TRBV28 | . | CATHTSVYEQYF | TGTGCCACCCACACCAGCGTCTACGAGCAGTACTTC
few | TRBJ1-6 | TRBV11-2 | . | CASSLDNRQLNSPLHF | TGTGCCAGCAGCTTAGATAACAGACAATTGAATTCACCCCTCCACTTT
. | TRBJ2-7 | TRBV25-1 | . | CASSDRGAGEKAYEQYF | TGTGCCAGCAGTGATAGGGGGGCAGGGGAGAAAGCCTACGAGCAGTACTTC
. | TRBJ1-1 | TRBV11-2 | . | CASTTERNTEAFF | TGTGCCAGCACCACTGAGCGGAACACTGAAGCTTTCTTT
. | TRBJ1-1 | TRBV11-2 | . | CASSLDPILTEAFF | TGTGCCAGCAGCTTAGACCCGATTCTCACTGAAGCTTTCTTT
. | TRBJ2-2 | TRBV4-1 | . | CASSQALANTGELFF | TGCGCCAGCAGCCAAGCACTAGCGAACACCGGGGAGCTGTTTTTT
. | TRBJ1-5 | TRBV6-1 | . | CASGQNQPQHF | TGTGCCAGCGGGCAGAATCAGCCCCAGCATTTT
. | TRBJ1-3 | TRBV6-1 | . | CASSEGLHLTGNTIYF | TGTGCCAGCAGTGAAGGACTTCATTTGACCGGAAACACCATATATTTT
few | TRBJ2-7 | TRBV6-1 | TRBD1 | CASSRRSGGLSYEQYF | TGTGCCAGCAGTCGCAGATCAGGGGGCTTGTCCTACGAGCAGTACTTC
few | TRBJ2-3 | TRBV11-2 | . | CASSLGGTTDTQYF | TGTGCCAGCAGCTTAGGAGGGACCACAGATACGCAGTATTTT